These 23 T cell receptor beta chains share one sample of origin, sequenced in a study of CD8+ T cells in alopecia areata. The treatment was: oral pan-JAK inhibitor, 5-10 mg twice daily. Extracted RNA was reverse transcribed, and the resulting cDNA served as sequencing template. Measured with immunoSEQ multiplex PCR; TCRdb has only the in-frame clones, and not every one. The sample records a few hundred thousand clones, around two fifths being singletons. The specimen was CD4+ T cells sorted from blood, collected around week 37, from a patient treated with tofacitinib. These receptors were collected from a human donor with alopecia areata.

This clone was found once. This chain joins TRBV4-1 and TRBJ1-5; D not resolved. The CDR3 covers 16 residues. V was shortened by 4 bases and J by 1 base, with 14 bases between the two germline ends. Germline CDR1 and CDR2: MGHRA and YSYEKL. CDR3 amino acids: CASSPTPAESNQPQHF. CDR3 coding DNA: TGCGCCAGCAGCCCCACCCCCGCGGAGAGCAATCAGCCCCAGCATTTT.

The chain recombines TRBV27 with TRBJ2-1; 9 bases are shared with TRBD2. Germline CDR1 and CDR2: MNHEY and SMNVEV (reference sequence). J gave up 4 bases and V 3 bases, and 10 bases lay outside the gene matches. The CDR3 runs 17 residues. Here the CDR3 DNA reads TGTGCCAGCAGTTTTTACATAGCGGGAGAGGTGTACAATGAGCAGTTCTTC. Its translation is CASSFYIAGEVYNEQFF.

This clone has only a few counts. V is TRBV29-1 and J is TRBJ2-7; D gene unclear. Germline lookup yields CDR1 SQVTM and CDR2 ANQGSEA. V was cut by 6 bases and J by 6 bases, with 15 bases left in between. The CDR3 spans 12 residues. The CDR3 here is CSVNPYGREQYF. The CDR3 DNA reads TGCAGCGTGAATCCGTATGGTCGCGAGCAGTACTTC.

This clone has ten or more counts. The V call is TRBV2, the J call TRBJ2-5, with 8 nucleotides matching TRBD2. In germline, CDR1 is SNHLY, CDR2 FYNNEI. The length of the CDR3 is 13 residues. The trim removed 4 bases at V and 10 bases at J, leaving 8 bases unmatched. In nucleotides, the CDR3 is TGTGCCAGCAGTGCTGACGGGGGGGCGGACCAGTACTTC. This sequence encodes CASSADGGADQYF.

V is TRBV5-1 and J is TRBJ2-5, with D perhaps matching TRBD2 (5 bases). The CDR3 totals 15 residues. In germline, CDR1 is SGHRS, CDR2 YFSETQ. Trimming pared 0 bases from V and 5 bases from J, leaving 14 bases between. The CDR3 region has the DNA TGCGCCAGCAGCTTGGGTGTCGGAACGGGGGAGACCCAGTACTTC. Translating gives CASSLGVGTGETQYF. The whole variable domain, remainder taken from reference TRBV5-1 and TRBJ2-5, is KAGVTQTPRYLIKTRGQQVTLSCSPISGHRSVSWYQQTPGQGLQFLFEYFSETQRNKGNFPGRFSGRQFSNSRSEMNVSTLELGDSALYLCASSLGVGTGETQYFGPGTRLLVL.

The rearrangement links TRBV29-1 to TRBJ2-1; a possible D gene is TRBD2 (6 bases). Trimming took 7 bases from V and 0 from J, leaving 22 bases between them. Germline V lookup: CDR1 SQVTM, CDR2 ANQGSEA. The CDR3 contains 17 residues. DNA for the CDR3: TGCAGCGGGACGGGGACTTCCTTCGCGAGCTCCTACAATGAGCAGTTCTTC. It is translated as CSGTGTSFASSYNEQFF.

V gene TRBV6-1 combines with J gene TRBJ2-5; the match to TRBD2 covers 12 bases. The germline CDR1 and CDR2 sequences are MNHNS and SASEGT. Losses at the gene ends were 6 bases for V and 4 bases for J; bases not matched to a gene: 6. The length of the CDR3 is 15 residues. The CDR3 coding sequence is TGTGCCAGCAGCGGCGGACTAGCGGGAACAGAGACCCAGTACTTC. It translates to CASSGGLAGTETQYF.

There are a few counts of this clone. This chain uses TRBV9 with TRBJ2-5; D remains ambiguous. TRBJ2-7 matches the DNA end more closely, so the J call is doubtful. This CDR3 spans 13 amino acids. Germline V lookup: CDR1 SGDLS, CDR2 YYNGEE. This CDR3 is CASSVADLGEQYF. The DNA of the CDR3 is TGTGCCAGCAGCGTAGCGGACCTGGGCGAGCAGTACTTC.

V usage is TRBV7-3 and J usage is TRBJ2-2; D possibly corresponds to TRBD1 (6 bases). The ends were cut back, 5 bases at V and 5 bases at J, with 12 bases in the middle. The germline V gene has CDR1 SGHTA and CDR2 FQGTGA. This CDR3 contains 14 residues. This chain's CDR3 is CASSPKTGTGELFF. The CDR3 nucleotides are TGTGCCAGCAGCCCGAAAACAGGGACCGGGGAGCTGTTTTTT.

This chain connects TRBV28 to TRBJ2-3; D is undetermined. Germline lookup yields CDR1 MDHEN and CDR2 SYDVKM. Deletions cut 5 bases from V and 0 bases from J, with 12 bases between. The CDR3 is made up of 15 amino acids. The CDR3 region is CASSPQAFSTDTQYF. Written as DNA, the CDR3 is TGTGCCAGCAGTCCTCAGGCGTTTAGCACAGATACGCAGTATTTT.

In this sample, this clone turned up a few times. This rearrangement joins TRBV10-3 to TRBJ2-1, with D possibly matching TRBD2 (5 bases). V gave up 11 bases and J gave up 7 bases, with 21 bases separating them. The CDR3 length is 14 residues. Germline values: CDR1 ENHRY, CDR2 SYGVKD. The CDR3: CASRARESTNEQFF. DNA for the CDR3: TGTGCCTCTCGTGCAAGGGAGTCGACGAATGAGCAGTTCTTC.

Only a few counts were recorded for this clone. The CDR3 nucleotides read TGTGCCAGCAGTTTTTCGGCAGGGTATCCAGATACGCAGTATTTT. The encoded protein is CASSFSAGYPDTQYF. The V gene is TRBV28, the J gene TRBJ2-3, with D possibly being TRBD1 (5 bases). The length of the CDR3 is 15 residues. The V gene lost 3 bases and the J gene lost 4 bases, with 14 bases spanning the gap. Per the germline V gene, CDR1 is MDHEN and CDR2 is SYDVKM.

The gene calls are TRBV30 and TRBJ1-1; TRBD1 aligns across 9 bases. The CDR3 has 16 residues. Per germline, CDR1 GTSNPN and CDR2 SVGIG (reference sequence). The J segment lost 1 base and the V segment lost 2 bases, leaving 8 bases of the junction unmatched. This CDR3 reads CAWSPPGQGPNTEAFF. In DNA, the CDR3 is TGTGCCTGGAGTCCCCCGGGACAGGGCCCGAACACTGAAGCTTTCTTT.

The chain employs TRBV14 and TRBJ1-2; 9 bases line up with TRBD1. The CDR3 has 18 amino acids. Germline-derived CDR1 and CDR2 are SGHDN and FVKESK. With 0 bases clipped from V and 2 bases from J, the junction kept 10 bases outside the gene matches. The CDR3 bases are TGTGCCAGCAGCCAAGATTTCCCACCCGGGACAGGGAACTATGGCTACACCTTC. Translating gives CASSQDFPPGTGNYGYTF.

The J gene is TRBJ2-3, the V gene TRBV28; 7 bases are shared with TRBD2. V dropped 4 bases and J dropped 2; count of bases not matched to a gene: 12. The CDR3 is 17 residues long. CDR1 and CDR2 (germline): MDHEN, SYDVKM. The CDR3 DNA sequence: TGTGCCAGCAGTTCCCCCCGGCAAGCGGGATACACAGATACGCAGTATTTT. This codes for CASSSPRQAGYTDTQYF.

Concerning this clone: Within the sample, other DNA sequences also encode this same CDR3. The J gene is TRBJ2-7, the V gene TRBV5-1, with D unclear. The V end was cut by 1 base, the J end by 3 bases, with 11 bases between. Germline CDR1 SGHRS, CDR2 YFSETQ. This CDR3 spans 14 amino acids. CDR3 region: CASSLTGGRYEQYF. CDR3 nucleotides: TGCGCCAGCAGCTTGACGGGCGGCCGCTACGAGCAGTACTTC.

This chain connects TRBV6-5 to TRBJ2-5; TRBD2 agrees at 12 bases. Germline-derived CDR1 and CDR2 are MNHEY and SVGAGI. Germline trimming cut 5 bases from V and 2 bases from J; bases unmatched to any gene: 0. CDR3 length equals 14 residues. The DNA of the CDR3 is TGTGCCAGCAGTCTAGCGGGAGGGCAAGAGACCCAGTACTTC. Translated, it gives CASSLAGGQETQYF.

This clone was recorded a few times. This chain joins TRBV30 and TRBJ2-5, with TRBD2 as a possible D gene (6 bases). The ends were cut back, 0 bases at V and 2 bases at J, with 16 bases in the middle. Germline V CDR1 and CDR2: GTSNPN, SVGIG (reference sequence). CDR3 length: 16 amino acids. CDR3 sequence reads: CAWSVRLGGLQETQYF. The CDR3 bases are TGTGCCTGGAGTGTACGGTTGGGAGGACTTCAAGAGACCCAGTACTTC.

The chain links TRBV9 to TRBJ1-1, with D uncertain. The CDR3 extends over 15 amino acids. Germline assignment: CDR1 SGDLS and CDR2 YYNGEE. V was pared by 3 bases and J by 2 bases, with 14 bases between. CDR3 residues: CASSARGGINTEAFF. The CDR3 DNA sequence: TGTGCCAGCAGCGCCCGGGGAGGGATCAACACTGAAGCTTTCTTT.

This clone was recorded a few times. With a much larger clone just one base away, this may be a read error. Within the sample, other DNA sequences also encode this same CDR3. The CDR3 sequence is CASSSKYEQYF. The DNA of the CDR3 is TGTGCCAGCAGCTCCAAGTACGAGCAGTACTTC. The rearrangement uses TRBV11-2 and TRBJ2-7, with D unresolved. V gave up 4 bases and J gave up 4 bases, with 5 bases separating them. The CDR3 contains 11 residues. Per the germline V gene, CDR1 is SGHAT and CDR2 is FQNNGV.

V usage is TRBV7-9 and J usage is TRBJ2-5; D may be TRBD1 or TRBD2 (6 bases each). The V and J ends lost 7 bases and 0 bases respectively, with 18 bases between them. Germline values: CDR1 SEHNR, CDR2 FQNEAQ (reference sequence). This CDR3 comprises 16 residues. The CDR3 loop reads CASTQGGGPYQETQYF. The CDR3 nucleotides read TGTGCCAGCACCCAAGGAGGGGGACCGTACCAAGAGACCCAGTACTTC. The entire variable domain, with the rest obtained from reference TRBV7-9 and TRBJ2-5, is as follows: DTGVSQNPRHKITKRGQNVTFRCDPISEHNRLYWYRQTLGQGPEFLTYFQNEAQLEKSRLLSDRFSAERPKGSFSTLEIQRTEQGDSAMYLCASTQGGGPYQETQYFGPGTRLLVL.

V is TRBV29-1 and J is TRBJ2-7; D remains ambiguous. The CDR3 consists of 11 residues. V lost 4 bases and J lost 5, with 9 bases in between. Germline loops: CDR1 SQVTM, CDR2 ANQGSEA. The DNA of the CDR3 is TGCAGCGTTGTTGTGGTCAACGAGCAGTACTTC. Amino acids: CSVVVVNEQYF.

V gene TRBV15 combines with J gene TRBJ2-1, with 7 bases lining up with TRBD2. There are 11 residues in the CDR3. The germline CDR1 and CDR2 sequences are LNHNV and YYDKDF (reference sequence). V lost 3 bases and J lost 11; bases outside the gene matches: 1. This CDR3 reads CATSRSGKQFF. The CDR3 coding sequence is TGTGCCACCAGCAGGAGCGGGAAGCAGTTCTTC.